This TCR beta chain is from a study of blood T cell repertoires in COVID-19. Study background: Researchers got acute and convalescent COVID-19 samples from the United States, Italy and Spain. PBMCs, B-cell-depleted T cells, or T cells provided the cDNA or gDNA that made up the material.

The germline V gene has CDR1 SEHNR and CDR2 FQNEAQ (reference sequence). The CDR3 runs 16 residues. Deletions cut 0 bases from V and 1 base from J, with 9 bases between. As concerns this clone: Other DNA sequences in the sample encode the same CDR3.

In the authors' methods: Using reference gene primer amplification, nucleated cell counts were estimated. Some clones are missing from TCRdb's copy, which holds only in-frame ones; the method was immunoSEQ multiplex PCR. V, J and clone size were drawn from that table, and D and trimming were deduced from the DNA. The sample includes approximately 140,000 clones, roughly 87% of them seen just once. The clonotype comes from a woman aged 55-70 years with active or convalescent COVID-19. The chain uses TRBV7-9 and TRBJ2-2, with no clear D. Sequenced material: peripheral blood. CDR3 sequence (DNA): TGTGCCAGCAGCTTAGCCGCGTCCGGGAACACCGGGGAGCTGTTTTTT. Encoded protein: CASSLAASGNTGELFF.